This T cell receptor beta chain was recorded in a study of blood T cells in healthy people across ages (dated by TCRdb to 2013 to 2016). Study-wide context: In model experiments, template switching captured roughly one uniquely barcoded TCR beta cDNA molecule for every two T cells. Age-related changes in TCR beta repertoire diversity were measured in the study by deep sequencing normalized with unique cDNA molecular identifiers. Four age groups were formed from the donors: young (average approximately 17 years), middle-aged (just under 40), aged (about 62) and long-lived (82). To avoid experimental bias, donors of different ages were spread randomly across the sequencing lanes. The study analyzed two additional independent replicas of 1 million unique cDNA reads from the same blood draw for two donors, one aged 18 to 29 and one aged 80 or older. Broader findings and caveats from the paper: Because the CMV infection status of the donors was unknown, age-related changes in expanded clonotypes may potentially have been confounded. The long-lived group showed more naive CD4+ T cells, fewer expanded clones and increased TCR diversity than the aged group, suggesting age selection. The percentage of naive T cells measured by flow cytometry correlated strongly with observed TCR beta diversity. Because profiling used bulk unsorted PBMCs, naive and antigen-experienced compartments could not be compared conclusively. Observed TCR beta diversity per million T cells fell roughly linearly with age, and a significant reduction was already apparent by age around 39. Total diversity estimates from one million sequenced T cells were considered lower bounds and underestimates.

The library was prepared using 5' RACE. The sample was run on an Illumina HiSeq 2500. A second PCR of roughly 7 to 11 cycles was performed with a sample-barcoded 5' primer and a J-beta primer mix. A unique molecular identifier was introduced onto each TCR beta cDNA molecule by a template-switch 5' adaptor carrying 12 random nucleotides. Each sample yielded at least 2.5 million CDR3-containing paired-end reads. The Mint cDNA synthesis kit, primed by a TRBC-specific oligonucleotide, was used to synthesize first-strand cDNA from all RNA. After uracil-DNA glycosylase treatment, a first 18-cycle PCR used universal primers M1SS and BC2_uni_R on all cDNA. The published analysis was carried out like this. Each sample was normalized by randomly selecting 1 million high-quality reads, each carrying a distinct molecular identifier. Reads with shared molecular identifiers were discarded instead of being binned into consensus sequences. CDR3 identification, clonotype clustering and error correction used MiTCR with a Q25 quality threshold and the strictest error-elimination algorithm. A nonparametric unseen species model using Euler transformation provided a lower-bound estimate of total TCR beta diversity. Clones were called with MiXCR by TCRdb after fastp trimmed the public reads at Q25, and only in-frame beta chains were retained. Merged by CDR3 protein, the rows form single entries marked with the most common genes and DNA. The V and J calls were not made by the authors but by TCRdb's processing. For this sample there are roughly 1,500,000 distinct CDR3 sequences; 40% to 50% appear just once. The leading ten clones occupy roughly 8.2% of the sample.

Donors were about 36 systemically healthy Caucasian individuals from Russia aged about 6 to 100 years. Each donor gave approximately 10 milliliters of peripheral blood, collected into EDTA-treated Vacutainer tubes. Ficoll-Paque density-gradient centrifugation was used to isolate PBMCs, with at least 6.5 million per sample. Trizol reagent was used to extract total RNA from PBMCs, with at least 6 micrograms per sample. For every donor, flow cytometry on a PBMC aliquot measured the percentage of naive CD45RAhigh/CD27high T cells. CDR1 LNHNV and CDR2 YYDKDF are derived from the germline V gene (reference sequence). The CDR3 numbers 14 residues from cysteine through phenylalanine. The sequence is cut down to CDR3 DNA, 42 bases in frame from base 1. Cut back by 4 bases and 6 bases, the V and J ends lie 12 bases apart. This clonotype was counted between two and nine times. What antigen it recognizes has not been identified. Per-base qualities were not stored, and no clone one base away is much larger.

This clonotype was sampled from a young woman in good health. Recombination linked TRBV15 to TRBJ1-4; 5 matching bases give a weak D call of TRBD1. Sequenced sample: blood. The DNA reads TGTGCCACCAGCATAAGGGACGGGGATGAAAAACTGTTTTTT. It translates to CATSIRDGDEKLFF.